Presented here are 29 T cell receptor beta chains from one specimen sequenced in a study of control samples from healthy donors and cancer patients. Only in-frame clones appear in the TCRdb table, and some are missing; sequencing was by immunoSEQ multiplex PCR. The data show roughly 40,000 clones, with 83% seen just once and about 45% held by the top ten. Sequenced input: blood. The receptors originated from a man aged 55 to 70 in good health.

V gene TRBV7-9 combines with J gene TRBJ1-6; TRBD1 is a possible D gene (5 bases). V was pared by 3 bases and J by 3 bases, with 6 bases between. Germline V gives CDR1 SEHNR, CDR2 FQNEAQ (reference sequence). The CDR3 is 14 residues long. Here the CDR3 DNA reads TGTGCCAGCAGCTTGACAGACTATAATTCACCCCTCCACTTT. Encoded protein: CASSLTDYNSPLHF.

This chain joins TRBV7-9 and TRBJ2-1; D tentatively reads TRBD1 or TRBD2 (5 bases each). Germline values: CDR1 SEHNR, CDR2 FQNEAQ (reference sequence). The CDR3 extends over 14 amino acids. The V end lost 4 bases, the J end lost 0 bases, and 7 bases lay between the germline ends. The CDR3 loop reads CASSWGNSYNEQFF. In DNA form, the CDR3 reads TGTGCCAGCAGCTGGGGGAACTCCTACAATGAGCAGTTCTTC.

The chain joins TRBV10-2 to TRBJ2-3, with TRBD2 identical over 7 bases. The CDR3 spans 16 residues. V lost 2 bases, J lost 1 base, and 6 bases stayed unmatched. CDR1 and CDR2 from the germline V gene are WSHSY and SAAADI. CDR3 in DNA: TGCGCCAGCAGTGAGACGGCTAGCGGACGCACAGATACGCAGTATTTT. Translation gives CASSETASGRTDTQYF.

The chain uses TRBV2 and TRBJ2-7; D ambiguous. CDR1 and CDR2 from the germline V gene are SNHLY and FYNNEI. The V and J ends lost 7 bases and 3 bases respectively, with 13 bases between them. This CDR3 has 13 amino acids. The CDR3 sequence is CASTPWALYEQYF. CDR3 DNA sequence: TGTGCCAGCACCCCGTGGGCGCTCTACGAGCAGTACTTC.

V gene TRBV2 combines with J gene TRBJ1-5, with D possibly matching TRBD1 (6 bases). In germline, CDR1 is SNHLY, CDR2 FYNNEI. The V end lost 6 bases, the J end lost 4 bases, and 16 bases lay between the germline ends. The CDR3 length is 15 residues. DNA of the CDR3: TGTGCCAGCAGCAACGCGGGGGCGAGGAATCAGCCCCAGCATTTT. It yields the protein CASSNAGARNQPQHF.

This sequence joins TRBV4-3 and TRBJ1-3, with a weak D call TRBD1 (6 bases). The CDR3 is 19 residues long. Trimming removed 1 base at V and 0 bases at J, with 19 bases between. CDR1 and CDR2 (germline): LGHNA, YSLEER. The CDR3 spells CASSQAFGGATHSGNTIYF. The CDR3 DNA reads as TGCGCCAGCAGCCAAGCATTCGGGGGGGCGACTCACTCTGGAAACACCATATATTTT.

In its sample, this clone is medium-sized. The J gene is TRBJ2-2, the V gene TRBV6-5, with 7 bases identical to TRBD1. Per the germline V gene, CDR1 is MNHEY and CDR2 is SVGAGI. The CDR3 consists of 13 residues. V was clipped by 6 bases and J by 6 bases; unmatched bases: 4. In DNA form, the CDR3 reads TGTGCCAGCAGAGGGGGCAAGGCCGGGGAGCTGTTTTTT. Translating it yields CASRGGKAGELFF.

The chain carries TRBV19 and TRBJ2-1, with TRBD1 as a possible D gene (6 bases). Per germline, CDR1 LNHDA and CDR2 SQIVND (reference sequence). CDR3 length: 13 amino acids. Trimming took 9 bases from V and 7 from J, leaving 16 bases between them. The CDR3 loop is CASTRGNMNEQFF. The CDR3 DNA follows: TGTGCCAGCACGAGGGGGAATATGAATGAGCAGTTCTTC.

V and J are TRBV18 and TRBJ2-1; the match to TRBD1 covers 9 bases. The trim removed 4 bases at V and 6 bases at J, leaving 13 bases unmatched. From germline, CDR1 is KGHSH and CDR2 LQKENI. The CDR3 has 17 amino acids. The CDR3 DNA reads as TGTGCCAGCTCACGATCCGGGACAGGGATCTTAGTCAATGAGCAGTTCTTC. Its protein product is CASSRSGTGILVNEQFF.

The chain recombines TRBV15 with TRBJ2-1; D call uncertain. This CDR3 spans 15 amino acids. V was shortened by 0 bases and J by 1 base, with 7 bases between the two germline ends. Germline-derived CDR1 and CDR2 are LNHNV and YYDKDF (reference sequence). CDR3 sequence (DNA): TGTGCCACCAGCAGAGAGGACGGATCCTACAATGAGCAGTTCTTC. Translating gives CATSREDGSYNEQFF.

This clone was picked up one time. The V and J genes are TRBV12-3 or TRBV12-4 and TRBJ1-2; D is uncertain. The CDR3 is made up of 13 amino acids. The V and J ends lost 6 bases and 2 bases respectively, with 10 bases between them. CDR3 bases: TGTGCCAGCAGGGCGAGGGTGAACTATGGCTACACCTTC. This translates into CASRARVNYGYTF.

The V call is TRBV7-9, the J call TRBJ2-3; 14 positions agree with TRBD2. Losses at the gene ends were 5 bases for V and 5 bases for J; bases not matched to a gene: 12. CDR1 is SEHNR and CDR2 is FQNEAQ in the germline V gene (reference sequence). The CDR3 loop spans 18 amino acids. The CDR3 spells CASSQGLAGAPSGDTQYF. Here the CDR3 DNA reads TGTGCCAGCAGCCAGGGACTAGCGGGAGCCCCATCCGGAGATACGCAGTATTTT.

The chain is built from TRBV7-2 and TRBJ1-4, with 10 bases lining up with TRBD1. Unmatched junction bases numbered 10, after V lost 4 bases and J lost 2 bases. Per the germline V gene, CDR1 is SGHTA and CDR2 is FQGNSA. The CDR3 sequence is 18 residues long. The CDR3 DNA reads as TGTGCCAGCAGCTCCCCCCGACAGGGGGCGGGCACTAATGAAAAACTGTTTTTT. Protein product: CASSSPRQGAGTNEKLFF.

V usage is TRBV30 and J usage is TRBJ2-7, with 7 nucleotides matching TRBD1. The CDR3 is 13 amino acids. V dropped 7 bases and J dropped 5; count of bases not matched to a gene: 11. From germline, CDR1 is GTSNPN and CDR2 SVGIG (reference sequence). The DNA of the CDR3 is TGTGCCTCCCCTTTGACAGGGCGCAACGAGCAGTACTTC. It encodes CASPLTGRNEQYF.

This chain links TRBV6-1 with TRBJ2-1; no clear D gene. From germline, CDR1 is MNHNS and CDR2 SASEGT. The CDR3 spans 12 residues. The V gene lost 1 base and the J gene lost 10 bases, with 8 bases spanning the gap. DNA of the CDR3: TGTGCCAGCAGTGAAGGAGCGTACGAGCAGTTCTTC. This encodes CASSEGAYEQFF.

This clone turned up a few times. This chain links TRBV5-1 with TRBJ1-4; the match to TRBD1 covers 9 bases. Trimming took 3 bases from V and 8 from J; bases not matched to a gene: 8. This CDR3 spans 15 amino acids. Germline CDR1 SGHRS, CDR2 YFSETQ. This CDR3 is CASSYATGGKEKLFF. The CDR3 region has the DNA TGCGCCAGCAGCTACGCGACAGGGGGGAAAGAAAAACTGTTTTTT.

CDR3 protein: CASSLNGDYGYTF. The CDR3, as DNA: TGTGCCAGCAGCTTAAATGGGGACTATGGCTACACCTTC. The rearrangement links TRBV7-9 to TRBJ1-2, with D uncertain. Germline values: CDR1 SEHNR, CDR2 FQNEAQ (reference sequence). The CDR3 totals 13 residues. The V gene lost 2 bases and the J gene lost 3 bases, with 7 bases spanning the gap.

The rearrangement joins TRBV4-3 to TRBJ1-2; D uncertain. Germline values: CDR1 LGHNA, CDR2 YSLEER. V lost 4 bases to trimming and J lost 8 bases, with 14 bases between them. The CDR3 consists of 13 residues. The CDR3 spells CASSPTAAAGYTF. The CDR3 DNA reads TGCGCCAGCAGCCCAACCGCGGCGGCGGGCTACACCTTC.

The V and J genes are TRBV5-6 and TRBJ2-3, with TRBD2 matching 10 bases. Germline CDR1 and CDR2: SGHDT and YYEEEE. The CDR3 contains 19 residues. V shed 3 bases and J 1 base; nucleotides not matched to a gene: 14. CDR3 DNA sequence: TGTGCCAGCAGCTGGGGGCTAGCGGGAGTGGATGGCGGCACAGATACGCAGTATTTT. Protein product: CASSWGLAGVDGGTDTQYF.

In the case of this clone: Other DNA sequences in this specimen translate into the identical CDR3. This chain joins TRBV15 and TRBJ1-2; unclear D gene. Trimming removed 3 bases at V and 4 bases at J, with 9 bases between. CDR1 LNHNV and CDR2 YYDKDF come from the germline V gene (reference sequence). The CDR3 runs 13 residues. CDR3 sequence: CATSREVGYGYTF. CDR3 nucleotide sequence: TGTGCCACCAGCAGGGAGGTGGGCTATGGCTACACCTTC.

V gene TRBV5-5 combines with J gene TRBJ1-2, with unresolved D. The CDR3 sequence is 14 residues long. Germline loops: CDR1 SGHKS, CDR2 YYEKEE (reference sequence). V dropped 0 bases and J dropped 0 bases, with 6 bases sitting between them. The CDR3 loop reads CASSLDRANYGYTF. The CDR3 nucleotides read TGTGCCAGCAGCTTGGACAGAGCTAACTATGGCTACACCTTC. The whole variable domain, filled in from reference TRBV5-5 and TRBJ1-2, reads DAGVTQSPTHLIKTRGQQVTLRCSPISGHKSVSWYQQVLGQGPQFIFQYYEKEERGRGNFPDRFSARQFPNYSSELNVNALLLGDSALYLCASSLDRANYGYTFGSGTRLTVV.

The gene calls are TRBV6-6 and TRBJ1-2; D uncertain. Looked up from germline, CDR1 is MNHNY and CDR2 is SVGAGI (reference sequence). The CDR3 has 14 residues. V lost 5 bases and J 5 bases, leaving 15 bases between the germline ends. As DNA, the CDR3 is TGTGCCAGCAGTGCCGACGGTGGAGGTTATGGCTACACCTTC. Translating gives CASSADGGGYGYTF.

J is TRBJ1-1 and V is TRBV19; D might be TRBD1 (6 bases). V shed 7 bases and J shed 7 bases, with 16 bases lying between them. Germline-derived CDR1 and CDR2 are LNHDA and SQIVND (reference sequence). This CDR3 region has 13 residues. CDR3: CASKVGGLDEAFF. DNA for the CDR3: TGTGCCAGTAAAGTAGGGGGGCTAGATGAAGCTTTCTTT.

This chain joins TRBV29-1 and TRBJ2-5, with 8 positions matching TRBD2. Germline V gene data show CDR1 as SQVTM and CDR2 as ANQGSEA. Trimming removed 2 bases from V and 1 base from J; junction bases left unmatched: 6. The CDR3 covers 15 residues. The CDR3 loop is CSVERASGFQETQYF. In nucleotides, the CDR3 is TGCAGCGTTGAAAGGGCTAGCGGGTTCCAAGAGACCCAGTACTTC.

This clone showed up just a few times. V gene TRBV10-3 combines with J gene TRBJ1-6, with 7 nucleotides matching TRBD1. In germline, CDR1 is ENHRY, CDR2 SYGVKD. This CDR3 has 15 amino acids. Trimming at V came to 5 bases and at J to 4 bases, leaving 5 bases not matched to a gene. The CDR3 bases are TGTGCCATCAGTCCGGGACAGAGTTATAATTCACCCCTCCACTTT. Translating it yields CAISPGQSYNSPLHF.

V gene TRBV6-1 combines with J gene TRBJ1-2, with D possibly being TRBD1 (6 bases). The CDR3 extends over 16 amino acids. Trimming stripped 4 bases from V and 2 bases from J, with 17 bases between. Germline CDR1 reads MNHNS; CDR2 reads SASEGT. CDR3 residues: CASSGRGASSNYGYTF. CDR3 nucleotide sequence: TGTGCCAGCAGTGGCAGGGGCGCGTCCTCGAACTATGGCTACACCTTC.

V and J are TRBV9 and TRBJ2-2; perhaps D is TRBD1 or TRBD2 (6 bases each). The CDR3 is made up of 15 amino acids. Germline CDR1 and CDR2: SGDLS and YYNGEE. V was shortened by 0 bases and J by 4 bases, with 10 bases between the two germline ends. In DNA form, the CDR3 reads TGTGCCAGCAGCGTAGGAGGAGGGGGCACCGGGGAGCTGTTTTTT. Translating gives CASSVGGGGTGELFF.

The chain employs TRBV4-3 and TRBJ2-7, with 10 nucleotides matching TRBD2. Trimming cost V 5 bases and J 2 bases; bases outside gene matches: 6. Germline V lookup: CDR1 LGHNA, CDR2 YSLEER. The CDR3 is 15 residues long. This chain's CDR3 is CASSFGLADTYEQYF. The CDR3 DNA is TGCGCCAGCAGCTTCGGACTAGCGGACACCTACGAGCAGTACTTC.

This clone turned up a few times. The rearrangement uses TRBV7-8 and TRBJ1-2; a weak D match, TRBD1 (5 bases). The V end lost 1 base, the J end lost 4 bases, and 10 bases lay between the germline ends. Germline CDR1 and CDR2: SGHVS and FQNEAQ. The CDR3 contains 14 residues. CDR3 bases: TGTGCCAGCAGCTTAGTGCGAGACAGCTATGGCTACACCTTC. It specifies CASSLVRDSYGYTF.